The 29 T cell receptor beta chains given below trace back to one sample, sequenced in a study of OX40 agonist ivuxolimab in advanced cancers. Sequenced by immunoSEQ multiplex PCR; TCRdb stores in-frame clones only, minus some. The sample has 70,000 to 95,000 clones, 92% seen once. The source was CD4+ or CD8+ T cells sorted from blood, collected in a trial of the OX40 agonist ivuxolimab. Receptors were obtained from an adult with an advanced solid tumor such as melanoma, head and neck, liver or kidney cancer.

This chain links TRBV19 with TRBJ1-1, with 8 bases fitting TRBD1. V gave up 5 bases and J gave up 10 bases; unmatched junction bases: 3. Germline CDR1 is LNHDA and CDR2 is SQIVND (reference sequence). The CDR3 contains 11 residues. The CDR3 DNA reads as TGTGCCAGTAGTCATACAGGGGGAGCTTTCTTT. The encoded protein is CASSHTGGAFF.

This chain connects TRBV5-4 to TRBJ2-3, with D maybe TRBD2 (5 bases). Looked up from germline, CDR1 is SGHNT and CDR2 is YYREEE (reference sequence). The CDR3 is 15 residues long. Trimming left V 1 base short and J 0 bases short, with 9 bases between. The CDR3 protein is CASSLPGSSTDTQYF. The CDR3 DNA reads TGTGCCAGCAGCTTGCCGGGGTCTAGCACAGATACGCAGTATTTT.

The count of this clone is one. CDR3: CASSISTSLYEQYF. CDR3 in DNA: TGTGCCAGCTCCATCTCAACCTCCCTCTACGAGCAGTACTTC. J is TRBJ2-7 and V is TRBV6-6; D gene ambiguous. Germline V CDR1 and CDR2: MNHNY, SVGAGI (reference sequence). V dropped 8 bases and J dropped 3 bases, with 17 bases sitting between them. This CDR3 has 14 residues.

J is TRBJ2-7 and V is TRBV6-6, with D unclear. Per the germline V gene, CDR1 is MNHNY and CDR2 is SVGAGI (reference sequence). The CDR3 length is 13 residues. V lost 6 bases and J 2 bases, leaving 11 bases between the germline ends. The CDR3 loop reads CASRLDLAYEQYF. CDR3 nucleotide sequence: TGTGCCAGCAGACTCGATCTAGCCTACGAGCAGTACTTC.

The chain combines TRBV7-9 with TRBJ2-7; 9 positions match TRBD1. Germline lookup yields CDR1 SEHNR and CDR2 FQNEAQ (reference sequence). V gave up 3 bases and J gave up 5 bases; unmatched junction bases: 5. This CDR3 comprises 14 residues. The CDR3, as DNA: TGTGCCAGCAGCTTCAGGGACAGGGAACACGAGCAGTACTTC. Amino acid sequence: CASSFRDREHEQYF. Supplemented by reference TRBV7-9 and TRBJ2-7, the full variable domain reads DTGVSQNPRHKITKRGQNVTFRCDPISEHNRLYWYRQTLGQGPEFLTYFQNEAQLEKSRLLSDRFSAERPKGSFSTLEIQRTEQGDSAMYLCASSFRDREHEQYFGPGTRLTVT.

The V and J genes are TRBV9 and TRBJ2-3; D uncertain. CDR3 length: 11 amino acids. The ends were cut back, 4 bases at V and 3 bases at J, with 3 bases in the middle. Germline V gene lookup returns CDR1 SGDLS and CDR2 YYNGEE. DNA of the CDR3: TGTGCCAGCAGCCCAACAGATACGCAGTATTTT. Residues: CASSPTDTQYF.

As DNA, the CDR3 is TGTGCCAGCAGCGTCAGACTAGGTTCCAATGAGCAGTTCTTC. Protein sequence: CASSVRLGSNEQFF. The chain recombines TRBV9 with TRBJ2-1; possible D gene TRBD2, 6 bases. The CDR3 runs 14 residues. The V end lost 2 bases, the J end lost 6 bases, and 12 bases lay between the germline ends. Germline V lookup: CDR1 SGDLS, CDR2 YYNGEE.

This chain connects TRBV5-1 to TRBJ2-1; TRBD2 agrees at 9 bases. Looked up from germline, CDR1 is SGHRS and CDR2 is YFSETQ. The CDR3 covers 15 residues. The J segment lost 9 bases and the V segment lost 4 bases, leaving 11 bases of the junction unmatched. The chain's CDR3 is CASSLQGSGGVEQFF. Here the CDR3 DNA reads TGCGCCAGCAGCCTACAGGGTAGCGGGGGCGTTGAGCAGTTCTTC.

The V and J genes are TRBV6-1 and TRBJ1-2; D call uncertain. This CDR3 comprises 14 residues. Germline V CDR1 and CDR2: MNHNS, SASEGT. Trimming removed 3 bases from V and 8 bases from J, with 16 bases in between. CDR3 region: CASSDGYTSSGYTF. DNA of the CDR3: TGTGCCAGCAGTGACGGGTACACGTCATCGGGCTACACCTTC.

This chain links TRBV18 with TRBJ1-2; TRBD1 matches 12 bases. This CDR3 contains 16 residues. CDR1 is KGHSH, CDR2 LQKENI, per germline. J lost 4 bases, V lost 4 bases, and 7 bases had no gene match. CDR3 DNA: TGTGCCAGCTCACTGACCGGGACAGGGGGCTTCTATGGCTACACCTTC. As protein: CASSLTGTGGFYGYTF.

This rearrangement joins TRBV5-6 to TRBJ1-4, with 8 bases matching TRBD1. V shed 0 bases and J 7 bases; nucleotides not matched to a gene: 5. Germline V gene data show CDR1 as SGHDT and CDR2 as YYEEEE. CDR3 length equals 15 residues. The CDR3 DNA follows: TGTGCCAGCAGCTTGGCCGGACAGGGAACTGAAAAACTGTTTTTT. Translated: CASSLAGQGTEKLFF.

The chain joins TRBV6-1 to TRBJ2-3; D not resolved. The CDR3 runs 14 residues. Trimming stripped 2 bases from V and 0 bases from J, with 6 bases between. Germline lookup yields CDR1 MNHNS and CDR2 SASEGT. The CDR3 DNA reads TGTGCCAGCAGTGAATGGCGCAGCACAGATACGCAGTATTTT. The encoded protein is CASSEWRSTDTQYF.

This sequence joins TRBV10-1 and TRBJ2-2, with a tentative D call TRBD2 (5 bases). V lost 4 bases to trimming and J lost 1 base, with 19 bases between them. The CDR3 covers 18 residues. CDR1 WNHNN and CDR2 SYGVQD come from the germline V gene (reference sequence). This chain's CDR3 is CASSVSRGAEENTGELFF. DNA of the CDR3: TGCGCCAGCAGTGTTTCCCGGGGTGCGGAGGAGAACACCGGGGAGCTGTTTTTT.

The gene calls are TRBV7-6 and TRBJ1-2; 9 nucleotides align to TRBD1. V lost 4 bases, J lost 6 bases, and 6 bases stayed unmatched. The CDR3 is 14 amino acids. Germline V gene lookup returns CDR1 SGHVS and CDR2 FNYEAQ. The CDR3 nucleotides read TGTGCCAGCAGCTCCTTGGACAGGGGAGATGGCTACACCTTC. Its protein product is CASSSLDRGDGYTF.

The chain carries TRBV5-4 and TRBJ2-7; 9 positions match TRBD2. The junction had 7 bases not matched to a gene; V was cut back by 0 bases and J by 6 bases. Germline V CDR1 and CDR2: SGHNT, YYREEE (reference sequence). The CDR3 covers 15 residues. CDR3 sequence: CASSLAPSGRTEQYF. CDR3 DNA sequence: TGTGCCAGCAGCTTGGCCCCGAGCGGGAGGACCGAGCAGTACTTC.

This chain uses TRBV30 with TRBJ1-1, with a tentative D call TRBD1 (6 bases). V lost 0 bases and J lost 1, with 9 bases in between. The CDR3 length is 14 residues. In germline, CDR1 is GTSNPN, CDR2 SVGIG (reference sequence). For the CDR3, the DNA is TGTGCCTGGAGTGTACAGGGCCCGAACACTGAAGCTTTCTTT. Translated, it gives CAWSVQGPNTEAFF. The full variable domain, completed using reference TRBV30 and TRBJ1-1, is SQTIHQWPATLVQPVGSPLSLECTVEGTSNPNLYWYRQAAGRGLQLLFYSVGIGQISSEVPQNLSASRPQDRQFILSSKKLLLSDSGFYLCAWSVQGPNTEAFFGQGTRLTVV.

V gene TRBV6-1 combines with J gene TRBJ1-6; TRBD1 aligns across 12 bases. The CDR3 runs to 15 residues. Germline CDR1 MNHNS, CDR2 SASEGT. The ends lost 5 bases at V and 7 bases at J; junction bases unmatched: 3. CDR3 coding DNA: TGTGCCAGCAGTACGGGACAGGGGGCGAATTCACCCCTCCACTTT. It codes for CASSTGQGANSPLHF.

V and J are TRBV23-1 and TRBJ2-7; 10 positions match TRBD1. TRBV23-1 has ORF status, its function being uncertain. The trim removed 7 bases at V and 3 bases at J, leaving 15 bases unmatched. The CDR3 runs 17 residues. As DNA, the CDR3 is TGCGCCAGCACTCCGCCGGGGTCGGGGGACAGGGGCTACGAGCAGTACTTC. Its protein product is CASTPPGSGDRGYEQYF.

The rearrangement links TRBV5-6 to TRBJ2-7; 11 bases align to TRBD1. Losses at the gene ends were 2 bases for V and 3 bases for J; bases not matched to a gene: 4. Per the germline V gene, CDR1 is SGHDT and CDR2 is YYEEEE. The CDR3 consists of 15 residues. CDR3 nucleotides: TGTGCCAGCAGCTTCTCCGGGACAGGGGGCTACGAGCAGTACTTC. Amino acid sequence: CASSFSGTGGYEQYF.

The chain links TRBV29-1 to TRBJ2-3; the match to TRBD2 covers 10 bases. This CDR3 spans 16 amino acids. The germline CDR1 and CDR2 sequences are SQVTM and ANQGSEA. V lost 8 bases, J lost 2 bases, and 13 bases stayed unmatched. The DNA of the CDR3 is TGCAGCTCCCGTGGCGAGCGGGAGGGTTCCACAGATACGCAGTATTTT. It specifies CSSRGEREGSTDTQYF.

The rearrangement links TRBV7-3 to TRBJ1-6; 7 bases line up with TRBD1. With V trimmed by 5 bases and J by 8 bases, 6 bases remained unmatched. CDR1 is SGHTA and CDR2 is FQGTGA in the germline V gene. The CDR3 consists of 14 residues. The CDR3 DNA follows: TGTGCCAGCAGCACCGGACAGGCCCATTCACCCCTCCACTTT. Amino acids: CASSTGQAHSPLHF.

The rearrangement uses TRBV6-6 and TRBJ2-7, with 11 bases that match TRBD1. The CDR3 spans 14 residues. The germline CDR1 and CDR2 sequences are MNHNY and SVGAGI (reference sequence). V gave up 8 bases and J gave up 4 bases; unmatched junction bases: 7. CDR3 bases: TGTGCCAGCCGACCGGGACAGGGGGTTTACGAGCAGTACTTC. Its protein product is CASRPGQGVYEQYF.

CDR3 amino acids: CASRAGTGNSPLHF. The CDR3 DNA sequence: TGTGCCAGCAGGGCCGGGACAGGGAATTCACCCCTCCACTTT. The genes are TRBV6-5 and TRBJ1-6; 9 bases agree with TRBD1. The CDR3 has 14 amino acids. V gave up 6 bases and J gave up 7 bases; unmatched junction bases: 4. CDR1 and CDR2 (germline): MNHEY, SVGAGI.

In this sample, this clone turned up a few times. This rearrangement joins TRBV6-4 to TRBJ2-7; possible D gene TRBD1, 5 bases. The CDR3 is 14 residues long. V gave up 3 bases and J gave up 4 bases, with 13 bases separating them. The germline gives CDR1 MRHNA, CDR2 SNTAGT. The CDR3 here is CASSEITGLYEQYF. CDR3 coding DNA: TGTGCCAGCAGTGAAATAACAGGTCTGTACGAGCAGTACTTC.

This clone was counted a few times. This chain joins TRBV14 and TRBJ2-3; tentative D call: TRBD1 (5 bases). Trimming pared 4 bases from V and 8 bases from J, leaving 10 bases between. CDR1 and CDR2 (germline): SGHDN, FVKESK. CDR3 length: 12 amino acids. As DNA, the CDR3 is TGTGCCAGCAGCCGGACACAGGCTACGCAGTATTTT. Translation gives CASSRTQATQYF.

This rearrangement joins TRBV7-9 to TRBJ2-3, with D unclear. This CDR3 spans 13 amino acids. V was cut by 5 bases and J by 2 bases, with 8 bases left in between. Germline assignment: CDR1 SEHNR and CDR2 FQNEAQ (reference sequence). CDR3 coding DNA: TGTGCCAGCAGCAAGTTAGTCACAGATACGCAGTATTTT. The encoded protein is CASSKLVTDTQYF.

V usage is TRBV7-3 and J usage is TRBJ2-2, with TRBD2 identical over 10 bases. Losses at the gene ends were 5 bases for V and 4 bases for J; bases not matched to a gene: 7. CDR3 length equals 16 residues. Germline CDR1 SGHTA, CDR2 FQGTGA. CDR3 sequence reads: CASSPRVAGGTGELFF. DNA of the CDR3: TGTGCCAGCAGCCCCCGGGTAGCGGGGGGCACCGGGGAGCTGTTTTTT.

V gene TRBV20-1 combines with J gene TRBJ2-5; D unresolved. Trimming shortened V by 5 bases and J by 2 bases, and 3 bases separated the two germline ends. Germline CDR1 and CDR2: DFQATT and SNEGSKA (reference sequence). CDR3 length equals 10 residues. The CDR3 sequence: CSAEQETQYF. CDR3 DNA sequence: TGCAGTGCTGAACAAGAGACCCAGTACTTC.

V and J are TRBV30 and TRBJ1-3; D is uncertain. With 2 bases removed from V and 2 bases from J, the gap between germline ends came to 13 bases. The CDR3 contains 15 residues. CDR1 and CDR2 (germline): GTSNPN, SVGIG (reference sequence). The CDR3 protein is CAWSSGNYAGNTIYF. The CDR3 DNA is TGTGCCTGGAGTTCTGGTAATTATGCTGGAAACACCATATATTTT.